The next 12 T cell receptor beta chains were all read from a single sample in a study of blood T cell repertoires in COVID-19 (dated by TCRdb to 2020 to 2021). Receptors were amplified or captured by the immunoSEQ multiplex PCR assay. TCRdb provides this immuneACCESS table in a form limited to in-frame rearrangements. Some clones are lacking; in checked studies, under half of them reflect an unresolved V gene, and why the rest are absent is not known. The sample profile shows 90,000 to 120,000 clones; about 87% of them were found once. Of the sample, over 12% falls within the top ten clones. The sample consisted of peripheral blood. The receptors shown here come from a man in his forties or fifties with acute or convalescent COVID-19.

V usage is TRBV28 and J usage is TRBJ2-3, with 9 bases that match TRBD1. Germline CDR1 reads MDHEN; CDR2 reads SYDVKM. V lost 6 bases to trimming and J lost 3 bases; unmatched junction nucleotides: 10. CDR3 length: 16 amino acids. DNA for the CDR3: TGTGCCAGCAGCTCGACAGGGGGAAAACGGACAGATACGCAGTATTTT. Residues: CASSSTGGKRTDTQYF.

This clone was seen a few times. This chain uses TRBV2 with TRBJ1-6; TRBD1 is a possible D gene (6 bases). The CDR3 length is 15 residues. Trimming left V 4 bases short and J 7 bases short, with 14 bases between. From germline, CDR1 is SNHLY and CDR2 FYNNEI. The CDR3 coding sequence is TGTGCCAGCAGTGGCCCCCAGGGGCACAATTCACCCCTCCACTTT. It specifies CASSGPQGHNSPLHF.

V and J are TRBV9 and TRBJ1-1; no reliable D call. V was cut by 3 bases and J by 1 base, with 4 bases left in between. The V gene's germline CDR1 is SGDLS and CDR2 YYNGEE. This CDR3 contains 12 residues. The CDR3 nucleotides are TGTGCCAGCAGCGGAGGGAACACTGAAGCTTTCTTT. Its protein is CASSGGNTEAFF.

The J gene is TRBJ2-7, the V gene TRBV6-5, with TRBD2 identical over 11 bases. The CDR3 covers 16 residues. Per the germline V gene, CDR1 is MNHEY and CDR2 is SVGAGI. The ends lost 2 bases at V and 2 bases at J; junction bases unmatched: 5. This CDR3 is CASSYPGLAATYEQYF. The CDR3 DNA follows: TGTGCCAGCAGTTACCCGGGACTAGCGGCAACCTACGAGCAGTACTTC.

The chain uses TRBV6-1 and TRBJ1-5; D gene ambiguous. V was cut by 4 bases and J by 3 bases, with 16 bases left in between. CDR3 length: 16 residues. Looked up from germline, CDR1 is MNHNS and CDR2 is SASEGT. The DNA for the CDR3 is TGTGCCAGCAGTGGCCCGGGCAGCGGGCCCAATCAGCCCCAGCATTTT. It yields the protein CASSGPGSGPNQPQHF.

This chain uses TRBV9 with TRBJ2-1; 8 positions match TRBD2. The CDR3 totals 17 residues. After removal of 0 bases from V and 3 bases from J, the junction contained 8 bases not matched to a gene. From germline, CDR1 is SGDLS and CDR2 YYNGEE. This CDR3 is CASSVGPLAAGYNEQFF. CDR3 nucleotides: TGTGCCAGCAGCGTAGGCCCACTAGCGGCGGGCTACAATGAGCAGTTCTTC.

This chain links TRBV7-8 with TRBJ1-2, with D perhaps TRBD1 (5 bases). The CDR3 runs 14 residues. From germline, CDR1 is SGHVS and CDR2 FQNEAQ. V was shortened by 2 bases and J by 6 bases, with 13 bases between the two germline ends. The CDR3 region is CASSLIGGVDGYTF. The DNA of the CDR3 is TGTGCCAGCAGCTTAATTGGGGGGGTCGATGGCTACACCTTC.

The V call is TRBV4-1, the J call TRBJ2-1; 10 bases agree with TRBD2. The germline CDR1 and CDR2 sequences are MGHRA and YSYEKL. V lost 3 bases to trimming and J lost 9 bases; unmatched junction nucleotides: 17. The CDR3 is 18 residues long. CDR3 DNA sequence: TGCGCCAGCAGCCAGGAACTTACTAGCGGGATAGGTCTCGGTGAGCAGTTCTTC. Translation gives CASSQELTSGIGLGEQFF.

The V and J genes are TRBV6-1 and TRBJ2-7; TRBD2 agrees at 9 bases. CDR1 and CDR2 (germline): MNHNS, SASEGT. V trimming: 3 bases; J trimming: 4 bases; junction bases outside the gene matches: 7. CDR3 length: 15 residues. The CDR3 loop is CASSDGLAGLYEQYF. The CDR3, as DNA: TGTGCCAGCAGTGATGGGCTAGCGGGATTGTACGAGCAGTACTTC.

The chain couples TRBV27 to TRBJ2-6; 8 bases match TRBD1. The germline V gene encodes CDR1 MNHEY and CDR2 SMNVEV (reference sequence). This CDR3 region has 20 residues. V dropped 1 base and J dropped 4; count of bases not matched to a gene: 15. The CDR3 protein is CASSLYPPGHRGLGANVLTF. DNA of the CDR3: TGTGCCAGCAGTTTATACCCCCCCGGACACAGGGGGTTAGGGGCCAACGTCCTGACTTTC. The variable domain in full, completed from reference TRBV27 and TRBJ2-6, reads EAQVTQNPRYLITVTGKKLTVTCSQNMNHEYMSWYRQDPGLGLRQIYYSMNVEVTDKGDVPEGYKVSRKEKRNFPLILESPSPNQTSLYFCASSLYPPGHRGLGANVLTFGAGSRLTVL.

The rearrangement uses TRBV18 and TRBJ1-5; a weak D match, TRBD1 (5 bases). Germline CDR1 and CDR2: KGHSH and LQKENI. Trimming pared 2 bases from V and 3 bases from J, leaving 11 bases between. This CDR3 contains 15 residues. The CDR3 protein is CASSPKGNVNQPQHF. CDR3 nucleotides: TGTGCCAGCTCACCAAAGGGGAATGTCAATCAGCCCCAGCATTTT.

The rearrangement links TRBV3-1 (or the pseudogene TRBV3-2) to TRBJ2-7; 10 bases are a match to TRBD2. Germline lookup yields CDR1 LGHDT and CDR2 YNNKEL (reference sequence). With V trimmed by 8 bases and J by 1 base, 8 bases remained unmatched. This CDR3 region has 15 residues. The CDR3 DNA follows: TGTGCCAGCGCATTAGCGGGAGGCCCTTCCTACGAGCAGTACTTC. Translating it yields CASALAGGPSYEQYF.